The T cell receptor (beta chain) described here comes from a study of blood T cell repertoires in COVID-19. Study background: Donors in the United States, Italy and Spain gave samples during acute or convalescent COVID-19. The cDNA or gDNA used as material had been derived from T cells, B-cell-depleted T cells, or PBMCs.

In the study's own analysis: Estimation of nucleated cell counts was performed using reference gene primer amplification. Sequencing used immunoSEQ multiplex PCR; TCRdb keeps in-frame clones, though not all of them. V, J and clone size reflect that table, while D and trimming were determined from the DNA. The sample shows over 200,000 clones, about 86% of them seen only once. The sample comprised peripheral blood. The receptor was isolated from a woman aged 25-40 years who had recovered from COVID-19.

The CDR3 sequence is CASTLYNEQFF. CDR3 coding DNA: TGTGCCAGCACCCTATACAATGAGCAGTTCTTC. The chain couples TRBV5-4 to TRBJ2-1; D gene unclear. Germline lookup yields CDR1 SGHNT and CDR2 YYREEE (reference sequence). V shed 6 bases and J shed 4 bases, with 5 bases lying between them. The CDR3 has 11 residues.